Shown below are 31 T cell receptor beta chains from a single sample sequenced in a study of beta chain features in type 1 diabetes. General observations from the study: Shorter TCRB CDR3s, moderately but significantly so, marked every one of the four CD4+ subsets in Type 1 diabetes patients.

As every portion of the isolated RNA was reverse transcribed, the sequencing read expressed TCRB transcripts. TCRdb keeps only in-frame clones here, not all; method: immunoSEQ multiplex PCR. The sample contains 140,000 or so clones, 13% of which appear only once. No antigen has been identified for these receptors. Sequenced sample: central memory CD4+ T cells from blood. The origin of the receptors is a man aged 18-30 years with type 1 diabetes.

The chain joins TRBV29-1 to TRBJ2-7; the match to TRBD2 covers 11 bases. Germline V CDR1 and CDR2: SQVTM, ANQGSEA. The ends lost 7 bases at V and 3 bases at J; junction bases unmatched: 8. The CDR3 extends over 14 amino acids. The CDR3 is CSGVAGGNVYEQYF. The CDR3 DNA follows: TGCAGCGGCGTAGCGGGGGGGAATGTCTACGAGCAGTACTTC.

This clone was picked up a small number of times. The chain employs TRBV7-2 and TRBJ2-7; the match to TRBD1 covers 7 bases. Germline values: CDR1 SGHTA, CDR2 FQGNSA. V gave up 5 bases and J gave up 9 bases; unmatched junction bases: 7. The CDR3 is made up of 12 amino acids. The CDR3 bases are TGTGCCAGCAGCCCCGACAGGGTTGGGCAGTACTTC. Translated, it gives CASSPDRVGQYF.

This clone turned up a few times. The J gene is TRBJ2-5, the V gene TRBV7-2; D gene uncertain. There are 15 residues in the CDR3. Trimming shortened V by 4 bases and J by 5 bases, and 17 bases separated the two germline ends. Germline V gives CDR1 SGHTA, CDR2 FQGNSA. The CDR3 loop is CASSSRLQGRETQYF. DNA of the CDR3: TGTGCCAGCAGCTCCCGGCTCCAAGGTCGGGAGACCCAGTACTTC.

This clone was observed a few times. This chain joins TRBV5-4 and TRBJ2-5; 7 bases agree with TRBD1. J was trimmed by 2 bases and V by 4 bases; bases with no gene match: 5. This CDR3 contains 14 residues. Germline CDR1 and CDR2: SGHNT and YYREEE (reference sequence). Here the CDR3 reads CASSPRQGQETQYF. The CDR3 region has the DNA TGTGCCAGCAGCCCGCGACAGGGTCAAGAGACCCAGTACTTC.

The chain recombines TRBV30 with TRBJ1-5; D gene ambiguous. CDR1 is GTSNPN, CDR2 SVGIG, per germline (reference sequence). V shed 0 bases and J shed 4 bases, with 7 bases lying between them. The CDR3 has 13 amino acids. CDR3 coding DNA: TGTGCCTGGAGTGTAACAGAAAATCAGCCCCAGCATTTT. Its translation: CAWSVTENQPQHF.

The chain couples TRBV6-5 to TRBJ2-1, with D perhaps TRBD2 (6 bases). CDR3 length equals 14 residues. CDR1 and CDR2 (germline): MNHEY, SVGAGI. Trimming stripped 2 bases from V and 1 base from J, with 6 bases between. CDR3 nucleotides: TGTGCCAGCAGTTACCGGGGGTCCTACAATGAGCAGTTCTTC. Its protein is CASSYRGSYNEQFF.

In this sample, this clone turned up a few times. The chain joins TRBV7-2 to TRBJ2-5; D possibly corresponds to TRBD2 (7 bases). The germline V gene has CDR1 SGHTA and CDR2 FQGNSA. V gave up 3 bases and J gave up 2 bases, with 19 bases separating them. The CDR3 runs 17 residues. CDR3 DNA: TGTGCCAGCAGCTTGGGGCGGGGGCGAAGCCGACAAGAGACCCAGTACTTC. This gives the protein CASSLGRGRSRQETQYF.

This clone has just a few counts. The chain couples TRBV7-9 to TRBJ1-6; TRBD1 is a possible D gene (6 bases). V lost 8 bases, J lost 7 bases, and 24 bases lay in between. The CDR3 runs to 17 residues. Germline CDR1 reads SEHNR; CDR2 reads FQNEAQ (reference sequence). The CDR3 DNA sequence: TGTGCCAGCGCACCCTCCTGGACAGAACGGGCCAATTCACCCCTCCACTTT. It codes for CASAPSWTERANSPLHF.

CDR3 region: CASRLDSRSGANVLTF. The DNA of the CDR3 is TGTGCCAGCAGACTGGACAGCCGCTCTGGGGCCAACGTCCTGACTTTC. V is TRBV7-8 and J is TRBJ2-6, with D perhaps matching TRBD1 (6 bases). Looked up from germline, CDR1 is SGHVS and CDR2 is FQNEAQ. V dropped 6 bases and J dropped 0 bases, with 12 bases sitting between them. This CDR3 has 16 residues.

A few counts support this clone. This chain links TRBV2 with TRBJ2-7; 7 bases are a match to TRBD2. This CDR3 contains 14 residues. CDR1 is SNHLY, CDR2 FYNNEI, per germline. The junction had 10 bases not matched to a gene; V was cut back by 8 bases and J by 3 bases. The CDR3 loop reads CASGSGTLLYEQYF. CDR3 DNA sequence: TGTGCCAGCGGGAGCGGGACTCTCCTCTACGAGCAGTACTTC.

The rearrangement joins TRBV29-1 to TRBJ2-2; D is uncertain. V lost 3 bases to trimming and J lost 5 bases, with 7 bases between them. This CDR3 spans 12 amino acids. The germline gives CDR1 SQVTM, CDR2 ANQGSEA. The CDR3 region is CSVDRGTGELFF. The CDR3 coding sequence is TGCAGCGTTGATCGTGGGACCGGGGAGCTGTTTTTT.

This clone appeared many times. V and J are TRBV11-2 and TRBJ2-7, with 7 bases that match TRBD1. Trimming cost V 5 bases and J 1 base; bases outside gene matches: 2. Germline lookup yields CDR1 SGHAT and CDR2 FQNNGV. This CDR3 contains 13 residues. In DNA form, the CDR3 reads TGTGCCAGCAGCGCGGACAGGTCCTACGAGCAGTACTTC. This encodes CASSADRSYEQYF.

Remarks on this clone: Since a much larger clone is just one base distant, this may be a read error. V and J are TRBV5-5 and TRBJ2-3, with D uncertain. The length of the CDR3 is 11 residues. V lost 4 bases to trimming and J lost 2 bases, with 2 bases between them. Germline lookup yields CDR1 SGHKS and CDR2 YYEKEE (reference sequence). The CDR3, as DNA: TGTGCCAGCAGCCTCACAGATACGCAGTATTTT. Its translation: CASSLTDTQYF.

This clone was counted only a few times. This chain joins TRBV27 and TRBJ2-3; perhaps TRBD2 as D (6 bases). The V gene lost 6 bases and the J gene lost 1 base, with 11 bases spanning the gap. Germline CDR1 reads MNHEY; CDR2 reads SMNVEV (reference sequence). This CDR3 is built from 14 residues. DNA of the CDR3: TGTGCCAGCAGGGAGGGGTACGGCACAGATACGCAGTATTTT. Translation gives CASREGYGTDTQYF.

The CDR3 loop is CASSLGQGGGYTF. The CDR3 DNA follows: TGTGCCAGCAGCCTGGGACAGGGAGGAGGCTACACCTTC. The chain recombines TRBV7-9 with TRBJ1-2; 9 positions match TRBD1. Germline trimming cut 5 bases from V and 8 bases from J; bases unmatched to any gene: 6. Germline V gene sequence: CDR1 SEHNR, CDR2 FQNEAQ (reference sequence). There are 13 residues in the CDR3.

This clone was observed a handful of times. The chain couples TRBV2 to TRBJ2-7, with 7 bases fitting TRBD2. The CDR3 is 10 amino acids. Trimming took 5 bases from V and 11 from J; bases not matched to a gene: 3. Germline values: CDR1 SNHLY, CDR2 FYNNEI. The CDR3 loop is CASSWTREYF. The CDR3 bases are TGTGCCAGCAGTTGGACTAGGGAGTACTTC. Together with reference TRBV2 and TRBJ2-7, the CDR3 gives the full variable domain: EPEVTQTPSHQVTQMGQEVILRCVPISNHLYFYWYRQILGQKVEFLVSFYNNEISEKSEIFDDQFSVERPDGSNFTLKIRSTKLEDSAMYFCASSWTREYFGPGTRLTVT.

This clone was observed a few times. The chain combines TRBV13 with TRBJ2-3; 8 nucleotides line up with TRBD2. The CDR3 is made up of 14 amino acids. Germline V gene sequence: CDR1 PRHDT, CDR2 FYEKMQ (reference sequence). V lost 5 bases, J lost 4 bases, and 5 bases stayed unmatched. CDR3 nucleotide sequence: TGTGCCAGCAGCACAAGCGGGGGCGCAGATACGCAGTATTTT. Its translation is CASSTSGGADTQYF.

This clone was seen many times. This chain connects TRBV10-3 to TRBJ1-2, with 10 bases matching TRBD1. The V and J ends lost 5 bases and 6 bases, in that order; junction bases with no gene match: 6. Germline V gene sequence: CDR1 ENHRY, CDR2 SYGVKD. The CDR3 length is 14 residues. CDR3 sequence: CAISKGQGNDGYTF. The DNA for the CDR3 is TGTGCCATCAGTAAGGGACAGGGGAACGATGGCTACACCTTC.

This clone was observed a few times. The chain combines TRBV7-2 with TRBJ1-5; tentatively, D is TRBD1 (6 bases). Trimming removed 6 bases at V and 5 bases at J, with 17 bases between. This CDR3 is built from 15 residues. Germline CDR1 and CDR2: SGHTA and FQGNSA. CDR3 nucleotides: TGTGCCAGCAGTTTGAGGTGGGGGCTCGATCAGCCCCAGCATTTT. Amino acid sequence: CASSLRWGLDQPQHF.

This clone was seen a few times. The V and J genes are TRBV11-1 and TRBJ1-1; D not certain. Germline-derived CDR1 and CDR2 are SGHAT and FQDESV (reference sequence). CDR3 length: 13 amino acids. With 11 bases removed from V and 3 bases from J, the gap between germline ends came to 16 bases. The CDR3 DNA reads as TGTGCCTCCACCCTGGAAGAGGACACTGAAGCTTTCTTT. This codes for CASTLEEDTEAFF.

As DNA, the CDR3 is TGCAGCGGGGGCCACGAGCAGTACTTC. It translates to CSGGHEQYF. The V gene is TRBV29-1, the J gene TRBJ2-7; D is perhaps TRBD1 (5 bases). The CDR3 contains 9 residues. The germline gives CDR1 SQVTM, CDR2 ANQGSEA. V lost 7 bases and J 5 bases, leaving 6 bases between the germline ends.

V is TRBV29-1 and J is TRBJ1-1, with D tentatively TRBD1 (6 bases). The CDR3 consists of 13 residues. V was pared by 5 bases and J by 5 bases, with 15 bases between. Germline V gene sequence: CDR1 SQVTM, CDR2 ANQGSEA. Here the CDR3 reads CSVSVQGGTEAFF. For the CDR3, the DNA is TGCAGCGTTTCAGTACAGGGAGGTACTGAAGCTTTCTTT.

This clone was picked up one time. The J gene is TRBJ1-5, the V gene TRBV19, with 7 bases matching TRBD1. CDR1 is LNHDA, CDR2 SQIVND, per germline (reference sequence). The CDR3 spans 14 residues. V lost 0 bases, J lost 13 bases, and 9 bases stayed unmatched. The CDR3 sequence: CASSIELGTEKQHF. The CDR3 region has the DNA TGTGCCAGTAGTATAGAGCTTGGGACAGAGAAACAGCATTTT.

The chain recombines TRBV21-1 with TRBJ1-3; the table's D call, TRBD1, has no DNA check behind it. TRBV21-1 has pseudogene status. The CDR3 consists of 17 residues. This CDR3 reads CASSTKTEGQAGNTIYF. For the CDR3, the DNA is TGTGCCAGCAGCACAAAAACGGAAGGCCAGGCTGGAAACACCATATATTTT.

The chain carries TRBV6-1 and TRBJ2-7; D not resolved. The CDR3 runs to 13 residues. Between the trimmed V and J ends, which lost 1 base and 9 bases, there was a span of 13 bases. Germline loops: CDR1 MNHNS, CDR2 SASEGT. CDR3 protein: CASSEGPGSAQYF. In nucleotides, the CDR3 is TGTGCCAGCAGTGAAGGCCCGGGTTCGGCGCAGTACTTC.

This clone was counted a few times. This chain uses TRBV6-5 with TRBJ2-3; 7 bases agree with TRBD2. Per the germline V gene, CDR1 is MNHEY and CDR2 is SVGAGI. CDR3 length: 12 amino acids. Trimming at V came to 6 bases and at J to 6 bases, leaving 3 bases not matched to a gene. CDR3 sequence reads: CASSGSGDTQYF. The CDR3 DNA follows: TGTGCCAGCAGCGGTAGCGGGGATACGCAGTATTTT.

This clone was observed a handful of times. The chain employs TRBV9 and TRBJ2-1, with TRBD2 identical over 12 bases. Trimming cost V 4 bases and J 5 bases; bases outside gene matches: 7. This CDR3 spans 16 amino acids. Germline V gene sequence: CDR1 SGDLS, CDR2 YYNGEE. DNA for the CDR3: TGTGCCAGCAGCATACTAGCGGGGGGCTTCGACAATGAGCAGTTCTTC. Amino acids: CASSILAGGFDNEQFF.

This chain connects TRBV7-9 to TRBJ1-2, with a weak D call TRBD1 (6 bases). Trimming pared 1 base from V and 4 bases from J, leaving 16 bases between. This CDR3 has 16 amino acids. Germline values: CDR1 SEHNR, CDR2 FQNEAQ (reference sequence). CDR3 DNA: TGTGCCAGCAGCTTAGTCCCCGCGGGGACAACCTATGGCTACACCTTC. This sequence encodes CASSLVPAGTTYGYTF.

V and J are TRBV28 and TRBJ1-1; no definite D call. V lost 7 bases to trimming and J lost 8 bases, with 11 bases between them. CDR1 and CDR2 from the germline V gene are MDHEN and SYDVKM. There are 11 residues in the CDR3. The DNA for the CDR3 is TGTGCCAGCACCCGGACGGTGGAAGCTTTCTTT. Amino acids: CASTRTVEAFF.

The chain joins TRBV19 to TRBJ2-3; tentatively, D is TRBD2 (6 bases). This CDR3 has 16 amino acids. Trimming removed 5 bases at V and 3 bases at J, with 18 bases between. CDR1 and CDR2 from the germline V gene are LNHDA and SQIVND (reference sequence). The CDR3 loop reads CASSPRTTLGTDTQYF. The CDR3 DNA follows: TGTGCCAGTAGTCCCCGGACTACCTTGGGAACAGATACGCAGTATTTT.

The V and J genes are TRBV6-5 and TRBJ1-2, with D possibly being TRBD1 (6 bases). The length of the CDR3 is 15 residues. The germline V and J ends were trimmed by 4 bases and 3 bases, with 15 bases remaining between them. Germline V gene data show CDR1 as MNHEY and CDR2 as SVGAGI. The CDR3 here is CASSFGTRPHYGYTF. CDR3 DNA sequence: TGTGCCAGCAGTTTCGGGACACGGCCCCACTATGGCTACACCTTC.